The 12 T cell receptor beta chains below come from one sample, sequenced in a study of shared T cell receptors in the human thymus. Sequenced by immunoSEQ multiplex PCR; TCRdb stores in-frame clones only, minus some. This table has roughly 560,000 clones, 75% to 80% appearing once. The same data also went into a second study, on human thymus T cells.

What was sequenced was thymocytes. The receptor source for this set is a boy in the first two years of life with a congenital heart defect.

The chain joins TRBV15 to TRBJ2-3, with D perhaps matching TRBD1 (6 bases). CDR3 length: 16 amino acids. V gave up 2 bases and J gave up 5 bases, with 17 bases separating them. CDR1 is LNHNV, CDR2 YYDKDF, per germline (reference sequence). The chain's CDR3 is CATSRPGHKVRDTQYF. Written as DNA, the CDR3 is TGTGCCACCAGCAGACCGGGACATAAGGTTCGAGATACGCAGTATTTT. Filled out from reference TRBV15 and TRBJ2-3, the complete variable domain reads DAMVIQNPRYQVTQFGKPVTLSCSQTLNHNVMYWYQQKSSQAPKLLFHYYDKDFNNEADTPDNFQSRRPNTSFCFLDIRSPGLGDTAMYLCATSRPGHKVRDTQYFGPGTRLTVL.

This clone was recorded a few times. The chain links TRBV10-1 to TRBJ2-7; TRBD2 is a possible D gene (6 bases). This CDR3 has 14 residues. The V end lost 3 bases, the J end lost 0 bases, and 9 bases lay between the germline ends. Germline CDR1 and CDR2: WNHNN and SYGVQD (reference sequence). The CDR3 is CASSEQRASYEQYF. The CDR3 DNA reads TGCGCCAGCAGTGAACAGCGGGCCTCCTACGAGCAGTACTTC.

This clone has just a few counts. J is TRBJ2-1 and V is TRBV4-1, with TRBD2 matching over 9 bases. J lost 0 bases, V lost 4 bases, and 19 bases had no gene match. Per the germline V gene, CDR1 is MGHRA and CDR2 is YSYEKL. The length of the CDR3 is 21 residues. The CDR3 coding sequence is TGCGCCAGCAGCCGGAGATATTCTAGCGGGACTGACGAACGCTCCTACAATGAGCAGTTCTTC. Translated: CASSRRYSSGTDERSYNEQFF.

The chain links TRBV27 to TRBJ2-5; the D is unclear. Germline CDR1 and CDR2: MNHEY and SMNVEV (reference sequence). Trimming left V 3 bases short and J 3 bases short, with 14 bases between. The CDR3 extends over 15 amino acids. The chain's CDR3 is CASSFVGRSKETQYF. The CDR3 bases are TGTGCCAGCAGTTTCGTCGGCAGGTCCAAAGAGACCCAGTACTTC.

J is TRBJ2-3 and V is TRBV4-3, with D perhaps matching TRBD2 (10 bases). Germline CDR1 LGHNA, CDR2 YSLEER. The CDR3 is 20 residues long. Deletions cut 4 bases from V and 4 bases from J, with 30 bases between. The CDR3 DNA reads TGCGCCAGCAGCCTACAGGGGGCGCTGGGGGCTAGCGGGAGAGCAGATACGCAGTATTTT. Translating it yields CASSLQGALGASGRADTQYF.

The chain joins TRBV30 to TRBJ2-4; D is ambiguous. Trimming removed 3 bases from V and 2 bases from J, with 14 bases in between. This CDR3 is built from 15 residues. Per germline, CDR1 GTSNPN and CDR2 SVGIG (reference sequence). For the CDR3, the DNA is TGTGCCTGGAGGGTCAGGTTCGGAACCAAAAACATTCAGTACTTC. It translates to CAWRVRFGTKNIQYF.

Of note for this clone: Distinct nucleotide sequences in the sample also encode this CDR3. The chain links TRBV29-1 to TRBJ1-1; D uncertain. V was clipped by 1 base and J by 1 base, with 7 bases between them. In germline, CDR1 is SQVTM, CDR2 ANQGSEA. This CDR3 has 13 residues. The CDR3 is CSVEGRGNTEAFF. In nucleotides, the CDR3 is TGCAGCGTTGAAGGCAGAGGGAACACTGAAGCTTTCTTT.

This chain connects TRBV11-2 to TRBJ2-3; 9 bases map to TRBD1. The CDR3 length is 16 residues. CDR1 and CDR2 from the germline V gene are SGHAT and FQNNGV. The junction had 4 bases not matched to a gene; V was cut back by 1 base and J by 2 bases. The DNA of the CDR3 is TGTGCCAGCAGCTTAGCCCGGGACAGGGTCACAGATACGCAGTATTTT. Translating gives CASSLARDRVTDTQYF.

The chain has TRBV4-3 and TRBJ2-1; D might be TRBD2 (5 bases). Germline-derived CDR1 and CDR2 are LGHNA and YSLEER. V lost 1 base, J lost 2 bases, and 9 bases lay in between. The CDR3 contains 15 residues. CDR3 region: CASSQVSGPYNEQFF. CDR3 bases: TGCGCCAGCAGCCAAGTCAGCGGACCCTACAATGAGCAGTTCTTC.

The V call is TRBV19, the J call TRBJ2-3; D may be TRBD2 (6 bases). V was shortened by 1 base and J by 0 bases, with 14 bases between the two germline ends. CDR1 is LNHDA, CDR2 SQIVND, per germline (reference sequence). This CDR3 has 17 residues. The CDR3 DNA follows: TGTGCCAGTAGTATAGGGAAAAGCGGGTCAAGCACAGATACGCAGTATTTT. It specifies CASSIGKSGSSTDTQYF.

The chain links TRBV9 to TRBJ2-5; possibly TRBD2 for D (6 bases). This CDR3 comprises 15 residues. Germline CDR1 and CDR2: SGDLS and YYNGEE. The ends were cut back, 4 bases at V and 5 bases at J, with 18 bases in the middle. The CDR3: CASSPGGPGNETQYF. In nucleotides, the CDR3 is TGTGCCAGCAGCCCCGGAGGGCCGGGGAACGAGACCCAGTACTTC. The full variable domain, rest sourced from reference TRBV9 and TRBJ2-5, is DSGVTQTPKHLITATGQRVTLRCSPRSGDLSVYWYQQSLDQGLQFLIQYYNGEERAKGNILERFSAQQFPDLHSELNLSSLELGDSALYFCASSPGGPGNETQYFGPGTRLLVL.

V usage is TRBV4-3 and J usage is TRBJ1-1; D gene uncertain. Germline CDR1 is LGHNA and CDR2 is YSLEER. The CDR3 is 17 residues long. Trimming shortened V by 6 bases and J by 0 bases, and 20 bases separated the two germline ends. For the CDR3, the DNA is TGCGCCAGCAGTCCTTCTGGAGGGAGGGAGATGAACACTGAAGCTTTCTTT. Amino acid sequence: CASSPSGGREMNTEAFF.